Each of the 29 T cell receptor beta chains below was sequenced from the same sample in a study of cytomegalovirus exposure and HLA in healthy donors. This PCR relied on a set of 60 Vbeta primers and 13 Jbeta primers. Produced via immunoSEQ multiplex PCR; TCRdb's table is partial and in-frame only. The specimen's table records roughly 190,000 clones. The source material was PBMCs. The origin of the receptors is a woman under 30 in good health and CMV-seropositive.

Points on this clone: The sample holds other DNA sequences that translate to the same CDR3. The chain has TRBV29-1 and TRBJ2-1; 10 positions agree with TRBD2. Germline loops: CDR1 SQVTM, CDR2 ANQGSEA. The CDR3 is 13 residues long. V shed 6 bases and J 8 bases; nucleotides not matched to a gene: 7. CDR3 bases: TGCAGCGTCGGGTTAGCGGGAGGCTATGAGCAGTTCTTC. It specifies CSVGLAGGYEQFF.

Points on this clone: The same CDR3 arises from other DNA sequences in this sample as well. The rearrangement joins TRBV7-9 to TRBJ1-1; D possibly corresponds to TRBD1 (5 bases). Between the trimmed V and J ends, which lost 3 bases and 0 bases, there was a span of 5 bases. The CDR3 has 13 amino acids. CDR1 and CDR2 from the germline V gene are SEHNR and FQNEAQ (reference sequence). The chain's CDR3 is CASSLDMNTEAFF. The CDR3 region has the DNA TGTGCCAGCAGCTTGGACATGAACACTGAAGCTTTCTTT.

In DNA, the CDR3 is TGTGCCAGCAGCTTAGGCTCGGGACAGGGGGGCCAGCCCCAGCATTTT. Amino acid sequence: CASSLGSGQGGQPQHF. The V gene is TRBV7-6, the J gene TRBJ1-5, with 11 nucleotides matching TRBD1. CDR3 size: 16 residues. The V gene end was trimmed by 1 base and the J gene end by 7 bases; junction bases not matched to a gene: 6. Germline CDR1 is SGHVS and CDR2 is FNYEAQ.

The V call is TRBV6-6, the J call TRBJ2-5, with 9 positions matching TRBD2. The CDR3 contains 15 residues. Trimming took 4 bases from V and 4 from J; bases not matched to a gene: 7. The germline V gene encodes CDR1 MNHNY and CDR2 SVGAGI (reference sequence). The CDR3 here is CASSFSGSAVETQYF. CDR3 DNA: TGTGCCAGCAGTTTTAGCGGGAGCGCGGTAGAGACCCAGTACTTC.

The chain is built from TRBV25-1 and TRBJ1-4; maybe TRBD1 (6 bases). The CDR3 length is 16 residues. CDR1 and CDR2 from the germline V gene are MGHDK and SYGVNS. V was cut by 2 bases and J by 3 bases, with 13 bases left in between. CDR3 DNA sequence: TGTGCCAGCAGTGAAGGGGGCAGGGGACCTAATGAAAAACTGTTTTTT. Protein product: CASSEGGRGPNEKLFF.

The chain recombines TRBV12-5 with TRBJ2-5; 10 bases are a match to TRBD2. The CDR3 covers 15 residues. Germline values: CDR1 LGHNT, CDR2 FRNRAP. V trimming: 6 bases; J trimming: 1 base; junction bases outside the gene matches: 5. The CDR3 DNA is TGTGCTAGTGGCCCGGGACTAGCGACCCAAGAGACCCAGTACTTC. This encodes CASGPGLATQETQYF.

This sequence joins TRBV10-1 and TRBJ2-7; D perhaps matches TRBD1 (6 bases). Trimming stripped 10 bases from V and 0 bases from J, with 16 bases between. Per the germline V gene, CDR1 is WNHNN and CDR2 is SYGVQD (reference sequence). This CDR3 spans 14 amino acids. The CDR3: CATSDSFRSYEQYF. The CDR3 DNA sequence: TGCGCCACCTCGGACAGTTTTCGCTCCTACGAGCAGTACTTC.

CDR3 in amino acids: CASSLARLAGHNEQFF. The CDR3 DNA reads as TGTGCCAGCAGCTTAGCGCGACTAGCGGGACACAATGAGCAGTTCTTC. The rearrangement links TRBV7-8 to TRBJ2-1; 11 bases line up with TRBD2. CDR3 size: 16 residues. The V segment lost 0 bases and the J segment 5 bases; nucleotides outside the gene matches: 3. Germline CDR1 reads SGHVS; CDR2 reads FQNEAQ. Together with reference TRBV7-8 and TRBJ2-1, the CDR3 gives the full variable domain: GAGVSQSPRYKVAKRGQDVALRCDPISGHVSLFWYQQALGQGPEFLTYFQNEAQLDKSGLPSDRFFAERPEGSVSTLKIQRTQQEDSAVYLCASSLARLAGHNEQFFGPGTRLTVL.

The genes are TRBV19 and TRBJ2-5; 9 bases match TRBD2. Germline trimming cut 3 bases from V and 4 bases from J; bases unmatched to any gene: 15. The CDR3 sequence is 18 residues long. In germline, CDR1 is LNHDA, CDR2 SQIVND (reference sequence). The CDR3 protein is CASSISGTSRRAGETQYF. CDR3 sequence (DNA): TGTGCCAGTAGTATCTCCGGGACTAGCAGACGCGCCGGAGAGACCCAGTACTTC.

The chain employs TRBV19 and TRBJ2-1, with TRBD1 matching over 9 bases. The J segment lost 6 bases and the V segment lost 9 bases, leaving 15 bases of the junction unmatched. The CDR3 sequence is 16 residues long. Germline V CDR1 and CDR2: LNHDA, SQIVND (reference sequence). The DNA of the CDR3 is TGTGCCAGCCGCCCTTATTGGGACAGGGCGGGCAATGAGCAGTTCTTC. This gives the protein CASRPYWDRAGNEQFF.

Concerning this clone: The same CDR3 can be traced to other DNA sequences in this sample. The J gene is TRBJ1-1, the V gene TRBV6-4; a possible D gene is TRBD1 (5 bases). Germline V lookup: CDR1 MRHNA, CDR2 SNTAGT. This CDR3 comprises 13 residues. Trimming shortened V by 6 bases and J by 1 base, and 9 bases separated the two germline ends. The chain's CDR3 is CASSVQENTEAFF. The CDR3 coding sequence is TGTGCCAGCAGCGTACAGGAGAACACTGAAGCTTTCTTT.

The chain has TRBV9 and TRBJ1-1; 7 bases match TRBD1. V dropped 2 bases and J dropped 2; count of bases not matched to a gene: 12. This CDR3 has 17 amino acids. Germline V gives CDR1 SGDLS, CDR2 YYNGEE. The CDR3 loop is CASSVSGQAPPNTEAFF. The DNA of the CDR3 is TGTGCCAGCAGCGTTTCCGGACAGGCCCCTCCAAACACTGAAGCTTTCTTT.

V usage is TRBV5-4 and J usage is TRBJ2-3; no firm D call. V was trimmed by 1 base and J by 2 bases, leaving 11 bases between them. This CDR3 contains 15 residues. Germline V gene sequence: CDR1 SGHNT, CDR2 YYREEE (reference sequence). The CDR3 protein is CASSLLSGYTDTQYF. Written as DNA, the CDR3 is TGTGCCAGCAGCTTGCTCTCAGGTTACACAGATACGCAGTATTTT. The variable domain in full, with the rest retrieved from reference TRBV5-4 and TRBJ2-3, is ETGVTQSPTHLIKTRGQQVTLRCSSQSGHNTVSWYQQALGQGPQFIFQYYREEENGRGNFPPRFSGLQFPNYSSELNVNALELDDSALYLCASSLLSGYTDTQYFGPGTRLTVL.

The genes are TRBV2 and TRBJ2-3; D might be TRBD2 (5 bases). The CDR3 sequence is 15 residues long. Per germline, CDR1 SNHLY and CDR2 FYNNEI. V was cut by 1 base and J by 1 base, with 9 bases left in between. The CDR3 spells CASSEETIRTDTQYF. The CDR3 region has the DNA TGTGCCAGCAGTGAAGAGACTATCCGCACAGATACGCAGTATTTT.

The chain links TRBV6-4 to TRBJ1-5, with D possibly matching TRBD1 (6 bases). Germline assignment: CDR1 MRHNA and CDR2 SNTAGT. This CDR3 has 15 amino acids. Deletions cut 6 bases from V and 4 bases from J, with 16 bases between. CDR3 sequence: CASSPGGGGNQPQHF. In DNA, the CDR3 is TGTGCCAGCAGCCCCGGGGGGGGCGGTAATCAGCCCCAGCATTTT.

The chain joins TRBV28 to TRBJ2-6; TRBD2 matches at 10 bases. Germline-derived CDR1 and CDR2 are MDHEN and SYDVKM. The CDR3 is 17 amino acids. V was clipped by 7 bases and J by 1 base; unmatched bases: 7. This CDR3 is CASKELAGSSGANVLTF. Written as DNA, the CDR3 is TGTGCCAGCAAGGAACTAGCGGGGTCTTCTGGGGCCAACGTCCTGACTTTC. Supplemented by reference TRBV28 and TRBJ2-6, the full variable domain reads DVKVTQSSRYLVKRTGEKVFLECVQDMDHENMFWYRQDPGLGLRLIYFSYDVKMKEKGDIPEGYSVSREKKERFSLILESASTNQTSMYLCASKELAGSSGANVLTFGAGSRLTVL.

The CDR3 DNA reads TGTGCTAGTGGTTTGGCGAAAAAGGGGGGGGAGGTTGCGAACACTGAAGCTTTCTTT. Translated: CASGLAKKGGEVANTEAFF. The rearrangement uses TRBV12-5 and TRBJ1-1; tentatively, D is TRBD1 (6 bases). This CDR3 region has 19 residues. Germline V gene lookup returns CDR1 LGHNT and CDR2 FRNRAP. V was pared by 1 base and J by 1 base, with 22 bases between.

The chain combines TRBV11-3 with TRBJ2-3; 9 bases are a match to TRBD1. Trimming at V came to 1 base and at J to 5 bases, leaving 4 bases not matched to a gene. The CDR3 consists of 15 residues. Germline V gene data show CDR1 as SGHNT and CDR2 as YENEEA. CDR3 coding DNA: TGTGCCAGCAGCTTAGGGACAGGGGACGGAGATACGCAGTATTTT. Translation: CASSLGTGDGDTQYF.

This chain links TRBV7-9 with TRBJ1-2, with D tentatively TRBD1 (6 bases). Trimming took 3 bases from V and 4 from J, leaving 9 bases between them. CDR1 and CDR2 (germline): SEHNR, FQNEAQ (reference sequence). CDR3 length equals 13 residues. As DNA, the CDR3 is TGTGCCAGCAGCTTTGACAGGCTCTATGGCTACACCTTC. Its translation is CASSFDRLYGYTF. The complete variable domain, with remaining parts taken from reference TRBV7-9 and TRBJ1-2, reads DTGVSQNPRHKITKRGQNVTFRCDPISEHNRLYWYRQTLGQGPEFLTYFQNEAQLEKSRLLSDRFSAERPKGSFSTLEIQRTEQGDSAMYLCASSFDRLYGYTFGSGTRLTVV.

The chain links TRBV5-1 to TRBJ1-6; possible D gene TRBD1, 5 bases. The CDR3 contains 14 residues. With 0 bases removed from V and 10 bases from J, the gap between germline ends came to 11 bases. Per the germline V gene, CDR1 is SGHRS and CDR2 is YFSETQ. As DNA, the CDR3 is TGCGCCAGCAGCTTGGTACCAGGGAGGTCACCCCTCCACTTT. Its protein product is CASSLVPGRSPLHF.

V and J are TRBV7-2 and TRBJ2-1, with D maybe TRBD2 (5 bases). Germline CDR1 and CDR2: SGHTA and FQGNSA. The CDR3 spans 15 residues. V shed 0 bases and J shed 3 bases, with 9 bases lying between them. The CDR3 DNA reads TGTGCCAGCAGCTTAGCAGCGGCGGTCTACAATGAGCAGTTCTTC. Translating gives CASSLAAAVYNEQFF.

V is TRBV2 and J is TRBJ2-2, with 9 bases lining up with TRBD2. The V segment lost 0 bases and the J segment 5 bases; nucleotides outside the gene matches: 16. The length of the CDR3 is 20 residues. Per the germline V gene, CDR1 is SNHLY and CDR2 is FYNNEI. The CDR3 is CASSEALRVAGARRTGELFF. The DNA for the CDR3 is TGTGCCAGCAGTGAAGCGCTTAGGGTAGCGGGGGCCAGGAGGACCGGGGAGCTGTTTTTT.

The rearrangement uses TRBV2 and TRBJ2-5; no definite D call. The CDR3 totals 12 residues. V was clipped by 9 bases and J by 2 bases, with 10 bases between them. Per germline, CDR1 SNHLY and CDR2 FYNNEI. CDR3 protein: CARRTSQETQYF. DNA of the CDR3: TGTGCCAGAAGAACGAGTCAAGAGACCCAGTACTTC.

CDR3 DNA: TGTGCCAGTAGTCAGGACAGGGGGGCAAACTATGGCTACACCTTC. Protein sequence: CASSQDRGANYGYTF. The gene calls are TRBV19 and TRBJ1-2; 10 bases map to TRBD1. The CDR3 covers 15 residues. The J segment lost 2 bases and the V segment lost 5 bases, leaving 5 bases of the junction unmatched. CDR1 and CDR2 (germline): LNHDA, SQIVND (reference sequence).

This chain links TRBV19 with TRBJ1-5; D not certain. The CDR3 loop spans 13 amino acids. The germline V gene has CDR1 LNHDA and CDR2 SQIVND (reference sequence). V lost 9 bases, J lost 3 bases, and 12 bases lay in between. CDR3 sequence: CASSDMYNQPQHF. DNA of the CDR3: TGTGCCAGCAGTGACATGTACAATCAGCCCCAGCATTTT.

The chain carries TRBV5-4 and TRBJ2-4; 10 bases map to TRBD1. CDR1 SGHNT and CDR2 YYREEE come from the germline V gene (reference sequence). The V gene end was trimmed by 3 bases and the J gene end by 6 bases; junction bases not matched to a gene: 6. The CDR3 has 15 amino acids. DNA for the CDR3: TGTGCCAGCAGCTGGACCGGGACAGGGGTAAACATTCAGTACTTC. Translated, it gives CASSWTGTGVNIQYF.

The CDR3 region is CASSLGDLEHTEAFF. The CDR3 bases are TGCGCCAGCAGCTTGGGGGACTTAGAACACACTGAAGCTTTCTTT. The chain recombines TRBV5-1 with TRBJ1-1; D perhaps matches TRBD1 (5 bases). Germline V CDR1 and CDR2: SGHRS, YFSETQ. This CDR3 has 15 residues. V gave up 0 bases and J gave up 3 bases, with 12 bases separating them.

The genes are TRBV4-3 and TRBJ2-3, with 14 bases lining up with TRBD2. Germline CDR1 LGHNA, CDR2 YSLEER. CDR3 length: 18 amino acids. The V and J ends lost 2 bases and 2 bases, in that order; junction bases with no gene match: 6. The CDR3: CASSQIRTSGGYTDTQYF. The CDR3 DNA reads as TGCGCCAGCAGCCAAATCAGGACTAGCGGGGGGTACACAGATACGCAGTATTTT.

V usage is TRBV19 and J usage is TRBJ1-3; 8 positions agree with TRBD1. V was clipped by 5 bases and J by 0 bases; unmatched bases: 18. The CDR3 is 20 amino acids. The germline CDR1 and CDR2 sequences are LNHDA and SQIVND (reference sequence). Here the CDR3 reads CASSPIRTGPETTSGNTIYF. As DNA, the CDR3 is TGTGCCAGTAGTCCGATCCGGACAGGGCCCGAAACCACCTCTGGAAACACCATATATTTT.